This passage covers 17 T cell receptor beta chains from one sample sequenced in a study of blood T cell repertoires in COVID-19. Only in-frame clones appear in the TCRdb table, and some are missing; sequencing was by immunoSEQ multiplex PCR. The sample has 250,000 to 350,000 clones, over 75% seen once; the top ten hold under 15%. The sample consisted of peripheral blood. Source of these receptors: a woman aged 60-70 years with acute or convalescent COVID-19.

Points on this clone: Other DNA sequences from this sample encode an identical CDR3 as well. The rearrangement joins TRBV27 to TRBJ2-7; weak D call: TRBD1 (6 bases). Germline values: CDR1 MNHEY, CDR2 SMNVEV (reference sequence). V was cut by 3 bases and J by 2 bases, with 8 bases left in between. The CDR3 contains 13 residues. The CDR3 protein is CASSLQGTYEQYF. As DNA, the CDR3 is TGTGCCAGCAGTTTGCAGGGGACCTACGAGCAGTACTTC.

The sample holds one count of this clone. The chain is built from TRBV11-2 and TRBJ2-1, with a possible D match to TRBD2 (6 bases). Trimming shortened V by 1 base and J by 3 bases, and 13 bases separated the two germline ends. The CDR3 extends over 16 amino acids. In germline, CDR1 is SGHAT, CDR2 FQNNGV. This chain's CDR3 is CASSLVGRGRYNEQFF. The CDR3 DNA reads TGTGCCAGCAGCTTAGTAGGGCGGGGACGCTACAATGAGCAGTTCTTC.

The chain links TRBV25-1 to TRBJ1-6, with unresolved D. CDR1 MGHDK and CDR2 SYGVNS come from the germline V gene. Trimming took off 6 bases at V and 10 bases at J, with 10 bases between the two ends. The CDR3 runs to 12 residues. DNA of the CDR3: TGTGCCAGCAGCCGCCCGGGGTCACCCCTCCACTTT. The encoded protein is CASSRPGSPLHF.

This sequence joins TRBV6-5 and TRBJ1-3, with D tentatively TRBD1 (6 bases). Trimming removed 6 bases from V and 0 bases from J, with 12 bases in between. The CDR3 covers 15 residues. Per germline, CDR1 MNHEY and CDR2 SVGAGI. The CDR3 protein is CASRRGQNSGNTIYF. In nucleotides, the CDR3 is TGTGCCAGCAGGCGTGGACAGAACTCTGGAAACACCATATATTTT.

The chain uses TRBV5-6 and TRBJ1-2; D uncertain. The CDR3 has 13 amino acids. The germline V gene has CDR1 SGHDT and CDR2 YYEEEE. Trimming took off 4 bases at V and 7 bases at J, with 14 bases between the two ends. The CDR3 nucleotides are TGTGCCAGCAGCCTGGCCCACCGGGGTGGCTACACCTTC. Translation gives CASSLAHRGGYTF. The variable domain in full, completed from reference TRBV5-6 and TRBJ1-2, reads DAGVTQSPTHLIKTRGQQVTLRCSPKSGHDTVSWYQQALGQGPQFIFQYYEEEERQRGNFPDRFSGHQFPNYSSELNVNALLLGDSALYLCASSLAHRGGYTFGSGTRLTVV.

This clone was found once. This chain connects TRBV11-2 to TRBJ2-1; D may be TRBD1 (5 bases). The CDR3 consists of 14 residues. V shed 6 bases and J shed 8 bases, with 17 bases lying between them. Germline V gives CDR1 SGHAT, CDR2 FQNNGV. The CDR3 DNA is TGTGCCAGCAGTCCACAGGCAGTTGGCTATGAGCAGTTCTTC. Encoded protein: CASSPQAVGYEQFF.

V is TRBV28 and J is TRBJ1-4; a possible D gene is TRBD1 (6 bases). V lost 6 bases and J 8 bases, leaving 16 bases between the germline ends. Germline V gives CDR1 MDHEN, CDR2 SYDVKM. The CDR3 runs to 14 residues. CDR3 loop: CASRRAGTLEKLFF. The CDR3 DNA is TGTGCCAGCAGGCGCGCCGGGACACTGGAAAAACTGTTTTTT.

This chain links TRBV14 with TRBJ2-1; 8 bases are shared with TRBD1. This CDR3 contains 13 residues. Per the germline V gene, CDR1 is SGHDN and CDR2 is FVKESK. J was trimmed by 4 bases and V by 4 bases; bases with no gene match: 0. The DNA of the CDR3 is TGTGCCAGCAGCCGGGACAGGTACAATGAGCAGTTCTTC. This codes for CASSRDRYNEQFF.

The chain employs TRBV2 and TRBJ1-3; 7 bases fit TRBD1. Germline CDR1 is SNHLY and CDR2 is FYNNEI. Trimming at V came to 2 bases and at J to 0 bases, leaving 10 bases not matched to a gene. This CDR3 comprises 18 residues. The CDR3 here is CASSETGTALISGNTIYF. CDR3 DNA sequence: TGTGCCAGCAGTGAAACGGGGACAGCCCTCATCTCTGGAAACACCATATATTTT.

The rearrangement uses TRBV29-1 and TRBJ1-2, with D unclear. CDR3 length equals 12 residues. The V gene lost 4 bases and the J gene lost 2 bases, with 8 bases spanning the gap. Germline lookup yields CDR1 SQVTM and CDR2 ANQGSEA. This CDR3 is CSVGSGNYGYTF. The CDR3 nucleotides read TGCAGCGTTGGGTCAGGCAACTATGGCTACACCTTC.

The genes are TRBV20-1 and TRBJ2-6, with 7 nucleotides matching TRBD2. CDR3 size: 17 residues. V trimming: 3 bases; J trimming: 0 bases; junction bases outside the gene matches: 8. Looked up from germline, CDR1 is DFQATT and CDR2 is SNEGSKA (reference sequence). The CDR3 region is CSASLAGVSSGANVLTF. CDR3 nucleotide sequence: TGCAGTGCTAGTCTTGCGGGGGTAAGCTCTGGGGCCAACGTCCTGACTTTC.

V and J are TRBV6-4 and TRBJ2-1; TRBD1 aligns across 10 bases. The CDR3 runs 15 residues. Trimming at V came to 2 bases and at J to 6 bases, leaving 4 bases not matched to a gene. Germline V gives CDR1 MRHNA, CDR2 SNTAGT. CDR3 in amino acids: CASSDTGTGVNEQFF. Here the CDR3 DNA reads TGTGCCAGCAGTGACACCGGGACAGGGGTCAATGAGCAGTTCTTC.

The V and J genes are TRBV6-2 or TRBV6-3 and TRBJ2-7, with 8 bases that match TRBD2. Looked up from germline, CDR1 is MNHEY and CDR2 is SVGEGT. The CDR3 covers 14 residues. V was clipped by 0 bases and J by 6 bases; unmatched bases: 4. The CDR3 nucleotides read TGTGCCAGCAGTTACTCGCCTAGCGGGTCCGAGCAGTACTTC. Protein product: CASSYSPSGSEQYF.

This chain joins TRBV29-1 and TRBJ2-7; TRBD2 matches 12 bases. The trim removed 2 bases at V and 4 bases at J, leaving 0 bases unmatched. Germline CDR1 reads SQVTM; CDR2 reads ANQGSEA. The CDR3 is 13 amino acids. CDR3 nucleotide sequence: TGCAGCGTTGAAACTAGCGGGAGGTACGAGCAGTACTTC. This encodes CSVETSGRYEQYF.

The V and J genes are TRBV5-4 and TRBJ1-2, with unresolved D. The germline CDR1 and CDR2 sequences are SGHNT and YYREEE (reference sequence). This CDR3 has 13 residues. Trimming shortened V by 5 bases and J by 1 base, and 9 bases separated the two germline ends. In DNA form, the CDR3 reads TGTGCCAGCAGTGGGAGTTTTAACTATGGCTACACCTTC. This sequence encodes CASSGSFNYGYTF.

This sequence joins TRBV3-1 (or the pseudogene TRBV3-2) and TRBJ2-5; 7 bases line up with TRBD1. Germline V CDR1 and CDR2: LGHDT, YNNKEL (reference sequence). Trimming removed 3 bases from V and 1 base from J; junction bases left unmatched: 5. The CDR3 runs 15 residues. The CDR3 sequence: CASSQGTVAQETQYF. DNA of the CDR3: TGTGCCAGCAGCCAGGGGACAGTGGCCCAAGAGACCCAGTACTTC.

The V gene is TRBV19, the J gene TRBJ2-1; TRBD2 is a possible D gene (6 bases). Trimming took 5 bases from V and 8 from J, leaving 7 bases between them. The CDR3 sequence is 11 residues long. Germline CDR1 and CDR2: LNHDA and SQIVND (reference sequence). DNA for the CDR3: TGTGCCAGTAGTCGGGGGTATGAGCAGTTCTTC. Encoded protein: CASSRGYEQFF.